This is a list of T cell receptor beta chains from one sample in a study of Graves' ophthalmopathy and Graves' hyperthyroidism. Via MiXCR, TCRdb re-called the multiplex PCR reads, giving one row per CDR3 protein. This sample has 900,000 to 1,200,000 distinct CDR3 sequences, with roughly 35% found just once. Sequencing was performed on peripheral blood or thyroid tissue (not recorded which). The receptors shown here come from an adult man with Graves' hyperthyroidism. Each CDR3 is given with its conserved first and last residue. The D gene is left open where the match is weak. Where a row states a size, it is once, few, many or the class of an expanded clone; other rows omit it.

TGCAGCGTCCGACAGGGGACGAGGACTGAAGCTTTCTTT CSVRQGTRTEAFF TRBJ1-1 TRBV29-1 NA TRBD1
TGTGCCAGCAGCTTAGGCCCGAACAGGGTTCTCGAGCAGTACTTC CASSLGPNRVLEQYF TRBJ2-7 TRBV11-2 many NA
TGTGCCAGCAGCTTGTTGGTGGCAGGGGCTAATGGCTACACCTTC CASSLLVAGANGYTF TRBJ1-2 TRBV5-6 many NA
TGTGCCATATCCCAACAGAACAGGGGGCTTGGCTACACCTTC CAISQQNRGLGYTF TRBJ1-2 TRBV7-2 NA TRBD1
TGCGCCAGCAGCCAGGGACAGAGCTCTGGAAACACCATATATTTT CASSQGQSSGNTIYF TRBJ1-3 TRBV4-3 many TRBD1
TGTGCCAGCAGCATCACGGACGGAACCTACGAGCAGTACTTC CASSITDGTYEQYF TRBJ2-7 TRBV11-2 many NA
TGTGCCAGCAGCTTACGAGCTGAGAACACTGAAGCTTTCTTT CASSLRAENTEAFF TRBJ1-1 TRBV7-3 many NA
TGTGCCAGCTCACTGGACCTACAGGGGGCCCAAGAGACCCAGTACTTC CASSLDLQGAQETQYF TRBJ2-5 TRBV2 NA TRBD1
TGTGCCACGAACAACAACTATGGCTACACCTTC CATNNNYGYTF TRBJ1-2 TRBV28 NA NA
TGTGCCAGCAGCACCGTTAGGGCAGCCATGAACACTGAAGCTTTCTTT CASSTVRAAMNTEAFF TRBJ1-1 TRBV7-9 many NA
TGTGCCAGCAGCGACCAAAACGGGGAGCTGTTTTTT CASSDQNGELFF TRBJ2-2 TRBV9 few NA
TGTGCCGCCTCGCCGGGGCAAGAGACCCAGTACTTC CAASPGQETQYF TRBJ2-5 TRBV30 NA NA
TGTGCCAGCAGCCGCGGGACATTAAACACCGGGGAGCTGTTTTTT CASSRGTLNTGELFF TRBJ2-2 TRBV5-6 NA NA
TGTGCCAGCAGCTTAGTGCTAGCGGGACGGGGGTACGAGCAGTACTTC CASSLVLAGRGYEQYF TRBJ2-7 TRBV7-2 NA TRBD2
TGTGCCAGCGCTAGGGGAGGGGACTACGAGCAGTACTTC CASARGGDYEQYF TRBJ2-7 TRBV6-2/TRBV6-3 NA TRBD2
TGCAGTGGCGGCGGCAATCAGCCCCAGCATTTT CSGGGNQPQHF TRBJ1-5 TRBV20-1 NA NA
TGTGCCAGCAGCTTGGCCCTAGCGGGGCCCCAAGAGACCCAGTACTTC CASSLALAGPQETQYF TRBJ2-5 TRBV7-2 many TRBD2
TGTGCCAGCAGTTTCCAGGGGTGGGCTTTCTTT CASSFQGWAFF TRBJ1-1 TRBV12-3/TRBV12-4 many NA
TGCAGCGTTGGACTTCCCAACACTGAAGCTTTCTTT CSVGLPNTEAFF TRBJ1-1 TRBV29-1 many NA
TGTGCCAGCAGCCTTACCGGGACAGGGTTTTCACCCCTCCACTTT CASSLTGTGFSPLHF TRBJ1-6 TRBV7-2 NA TRBD1
TGTGCCACCAGCAGAGGGGGGGGACCGAACTATGGCTACACCTTC CATSRGGGPNYGYTF TRBJ1-2 TRBV15 NA NA
TGCAGCAGTCGACAGGGAAGGGCAGAGACCCAGTACTTC CSSRQGRAETQYF TRBJ2-5 TRBV29-1 once TRBD1
TGTGCCAGCAGCACTAGACCGGGACAGACTGAAGCTTTCTTT CASSTRPGQTEAFF TRBJ1-1 TRBV11-1 NA TRBD1
TGTGCCAGCAGCTCAGGACAGGGGAAAGGCTGGACTGAAGCTTTCTTT CASSSGQGKGWTEAFF TRBJ1-1 TRBV6-1 many TRBD1
TGTGCCAGCAGCGGGGACTTGCCGGGAGGGATTGGGCAGTACTTC CASSGDLPGGIGQYF TRBJ2-7 TRBV7-9 once TRBD2
TGTGCCATCAGCCGCCCGGGACCCTCGAACACTGAAGCTTTCTTT CAISRPGPSNTEAFF TRBJ1-1 TRBV10-3 NA NA
TGTGCCACCAGCAGACCTGACAGCAACACTGAAGCTTTCTTT CATSRPDSNTEAFF TRBJ1-1 TRBV15 many NA
TGCAGCGTTCTGGTTAACTATGGCTACACCTTC CSVLVNYGYTF TRBJ1-2 TRBV29-1 NA NA
TGTGCCAGCAGCCCGGAGGTAACGAACACCGGGGAGCTGTTTTTT CASSPEVTNTGELFF TRBJ2-2 TRBV14 NA NA
TGTGCCAGTAGGCTAGCGGGAATCGAGACCCAGTACTTC CASRLAGIETQYF TRBJ2-5 TRBV19 many TRBD2
TGTGCCAGTAGTATAGCGTTACGGGAGGGCCTCTACGAGCAGTACTTC CASSIALREGLYEQYF TRBJ2-7 TRBV19 few TRBD2
TGTGCCAGCAGCTCCCGGACAGGGGAAAATCAGCCCCAGCATTTT CASSSRTGENQPQHF TRBJ1-5 TRBV7-2 many TRBD1
TGTGCCAGCAGTCTACGCCATTTGGGGCTCCCAAACTATGGCTACACCTTC CASSLRHLGLPNYGYTF TRBJ1-2 TRBV14 few NA
TGCAGCATTACTAGCGGGAGCGGATACGAGCAGTACTTC CSITSGSGYEQYF TRBJ2-7 TRBV29-1 many TRBD2
TGTGCCAGCAGCCCCGACCAGGGGGCCGGGGAGCTGTTTTTT CASSPDQGAGELFF TRBJ2-2 TRBV7-7 few TRBD1
TGTGCCATCAGTGCCTGGCCCATAAAGACCGATTCACCCCTCCACTTT CAISAWPIKTDSPLHF TRBJ1-6 TRBV10-3 NA NA
TGTGCCAGCAGCAGGGCACGACAGGGGCAAGAGACCCAGTACTTC CASSRARQGQETQYF TRBJ2-5 TRBV7-2 many TRBD1
TGCGCCAGCAGTGAGAATCGTGGGGGAGGGAATTCACCCCTCCACTTT CASSENRGGGNSPLHF TRBJ1-6 TRBV10-2 NA NA
TGCAGTGCTAGTCCGACAGGGCAAGAGACCCAGTACTTC CSASPTGQETQYF TRBJ2-5 TRBV20-1 NA TRBD1
TGTGCCAGCAGCTTAGACGTCGGAGCAGAGACCCAGTACTTC CASSLDVGAETQYF TRBJ2-5 TRBV7-8 few NA
TGTGCCGCCGCGGGGGCCGAGCAGTACTTC CAAAGAEQYF TRBJ2-7 TRBV10-3 NA NA
TGTGCCAGCAGCTTGTGGGATCGACAGCAAGAGACCCAGCACTTC CASSLWDRQQETQHF TRBJ2-5 TRBV7-2 NA NA
TGCGCCAGCAGTGCCGGACTAGCGGGACGAAGCTCCTACGAGCAGTACTTC CASSAGLAGRSSYEQYF TRBJ2-7 TRBV10-2 NA TRBD2
TGCAGCGTTGCGGTGGGACAGGGGATGGTGAACACTGAAGCTTTCTTT CSVAVGQGMVNTEAFF TRBJ1-1 TRBV29-1 NA TRBD1
TGTGCCAGCCCGACAGGGGCCGGAAACACCATATATTTT CASPTGAGNTIYF TRBJ1-3 TRBV7-9 many TRBD1
TGCGCCAGCAGCCAAGTTCAGGGGGAGGGAACATACGAGCAGTACTTC CASSQVQGEGTYEQYF TRBJ2-7 TRBV4-3 few NA
TGTGCCAGCAGTGTAGGGGCTAGCCCTAATTCACCCCTCCACTTT CASSVGASPNSPLHF TRBJ1-6 TRBV2 NA NA
TGCAGTGCTAGAGATCTTGAATCTGGAAACACCATATATTTT CSARDLESGNTIYF TRBJ1-3 TRBV20-1 few NA
TGTGCCAGCAGTACAGGACTAGCGGACCACACCGGGGAGCTGTTTTTT CASSTGLADHTGELFF TRBJ2-2 TRBV7-2 many TRBD2
TGTGCCACCAGCAGAGTCTCGGCCCAGGGACGCTATGGCTACACCTTC CATSRVSAQGRYGYTF TRBJ1-2 TRBV15 many NA
TGTGCCAGCAGCCAAGCGTCAGGGGTACCCTATGGCTACACCTTC CASSQASGVPYGYTF TRBJ1-2 TRBV14 many NA
TGCAGCGGCGGAGGGACAGCGGAATATGGCTACACCTTC CSGGGTAEYGYTF TRBJ1-2 TRBV29-1 many TRBD1
TGTGCCAGCAGCACCGGGACTAGCGGGAGGGCCCAAGAGACCCAGTACTTC CASSTGTSGRAQETQYF TRBJ2-5 TRBV5-4 NA TRBD2